The entry that follows covers one TCR beta chain sequence. Its target is not known. Sequenced by immunoSEQ multiplex PCR; TCRdb stores in-frame clones only, minus some. This repertoire shows about 140,000 clones, about 90% found once; its top ten account for roughly 7.5%. These data belong to a study of T cell responses to AZD1222 COVID-19 vaccine. The study, taken as a whole, reports: Baseline testing showed seropositivity in only six AZD1222 recipients. Researchers report vaccine-associated CD4 TCRs spanning spike, with dominance at 160-218 and 743-854. Spike-specific TCR repertoires showed rising breadth and depth after two AZD1222 doses. White British ancestry dominated among donors, who included more females, and clonal diversity was possibly underestimated.

V dropped 4 bases and J dropped 6 bases, with 8 bases sitting between them. Per the germline V gene, CDR1 is SGHRS and CDR2 is YFSETQ. This CDR3 comprises 11 residues. This chain uses TRBV5-1 with TRBJ2-7; D unclear. The sample here was peripheral blood, taken 28 days after the second dose of the MenACWY control vaccine. The sequence came from an adult who received the MenACWY meningococcal vaccine as a control. Here the CDR3 reads CASSLGREQYF. CDR3 DNA sequence: TGCGCCAGCAGCCTAGGGCGCGAGCAGTACTTC.